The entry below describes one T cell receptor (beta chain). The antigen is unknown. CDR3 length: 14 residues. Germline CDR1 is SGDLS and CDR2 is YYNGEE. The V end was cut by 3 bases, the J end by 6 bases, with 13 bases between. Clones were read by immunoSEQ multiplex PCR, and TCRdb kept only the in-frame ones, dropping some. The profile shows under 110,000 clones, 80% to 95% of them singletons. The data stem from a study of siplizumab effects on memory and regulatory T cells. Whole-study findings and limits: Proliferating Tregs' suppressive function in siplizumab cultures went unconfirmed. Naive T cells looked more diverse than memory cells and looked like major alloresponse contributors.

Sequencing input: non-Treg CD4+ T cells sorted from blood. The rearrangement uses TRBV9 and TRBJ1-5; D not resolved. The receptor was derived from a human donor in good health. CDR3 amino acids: CASSEDIDRQPQHF. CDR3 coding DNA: TGTGCCAGCAGCGAAGACATTGATCGTCAGCCCCAGCATTTT. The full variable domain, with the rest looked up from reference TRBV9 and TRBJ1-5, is DSGVTQTPKHLITATGQRVTLRCSPRSGDLSVYWYQQSLDQGLQFLIQYYNGEERAKGNILERFSAQQFPDLHSELNLSSLELGDSALYFCASSEDIDRQPQHFGDGTRLSIL.